The 21 T cell receptor beta chains below were found in one sample sequenced in a study of blood T cell repertoires in COVID-19. Profiling relied on immunoSEQ multiplex PCR, and the TCRdb table lists in-frame clones only, not all of them. This sample has 130,000 to 150,000 clones, with more than 75% found just once. The sequenced sample was peripheral blood. The receptors were sampled from a man older than 75 with acute or convalescent COVID-19.

The chain carries TRBV20-1 and TRBJ1-5; the D is unclear. V was shortened by 3 bases and J by 4 bases, with 13 bases between the two germline ends. This CDR3 is built from 14 residues. Germline loops: CDR1 DFQATT, CDR2 SNEGSKA (reference sequence). The DNA of the CDR3 is TGCAGTGCTAGTTTGGCTGCTGGTAATCAGCCCCAGCATTTT. It specifies CSASLAAGNQPQHF.

V and J are TRBV27 and TRBJ2-5; tentative D call: TRBD2 (5 bases). CDR1 MNHEY and CDR2 SMNVEV come from the germline V gene (reference sequence). CDR3 size: 13 residues. V gave up 5 bases and J gave up 6 bases, with 13 bases separating them. The CDR3 protein is CASSPSIGKTQYF. The CDR3 DNA sequence: TGTGCCAGCAGTCCCTCCATCGGGAAGACCCAGTACTTC.

The V call is TRBV28, the J call TRBJ2-7, with unresolved D. Germline V CDR1 and CDR2: MDHEN, SYDVKM. The ends were cut back, 1 base at V and 5 bases at J, with 6 bases in the middle. The CDR3 has 12 amino acids. This chain's CDR3 is CASSLLGDEQYF. Written as DNA, the CDR3 is TGTGCCAGCAGTTTATTGGGCGACGAGCAGTACTTC.

The chain carries TRBV30 and TRBJ1-4; TRBD1 matches 7 bases. J lost 3 bases, V lost 6 bases, and 10 bases had no gene match. The CDR3 is 15 amino acids. CDR1 GTSNPN and CDR2 SVGIG come from the germline V gene (reference sequence). The CDR3 loop is CACPQDRAPNEKLFF. The CDR3 region has the DNA TGTGCCTGCCCGCAAGACAGGGCCCCTAATGAAAAACTGTTTTTT.

This clone turned up a few times. The chain is built from TRBV3-1 (or the pseudogene TRBV3-2) and TRBJ1-3; a possible D gene is TRBD1 (6 bases). Germline V gene lookup returns CDR1 LGHDT and CDR2 YNNKEL (reference sequence). V lost 3 bases to trimming and J lost 1 base, with 7 bases between them. The CDR3 is 14 residues long. CDR3: CASSQQGSGNTIYF. The CDR3 coding sequence is TGTGCCAGCAGCCAGCAGGGGTCTGGAAACACCATATATTTT.

This clone was recorded only once. This sequence joins TRBV5-1 and TRBJ2-5; TRBD1 is a possible D gene (7 bases). CDR3 length: 14 amino acids. The ends were cut back, 3 bases at V and 5 bases at J, with 14 bases in the middle. CDR1 and CDR2 (germline): SGHRS, YFSETQ. The CDR3 region is CASSSGGLEETQYF. In DNA, the CDR3 is TGCGCCAGCAGCTCAGGGGGGCTGGAGGAGACCCAGTACTTC. The full variable domain, rest sourced from reference TRBV5-1 and TRBJ2-5, is KAGVTQTPRYLIKTRGQQVTLSCSPISGHRSVSWYQQTPGQGLQFLFEYFSETQRNKGNFPGRFSGRQFSNSRSEMNVSTLELGDSALYLCASSSGGLEETQYFGPGTRLLVL.

This chain connects TRBV7-3 to TRBJ2-2, with D unresolved. Germline CDR1 and CDR2: SGHTA and FQGTGA. Between the trimmed V and J ends, which lost 5 bases and 1 base, there was a span of 5 bases. The CDR3 has 13 amino acids. The CDR3 region is CASSPGNTGELFF. The CDR3 bases are TGTGCCAGCAGCCCCGGGAACACCGGGGAGCTGTTTTTT.

V gene TRBV5-4 combines with J gene TRBJ1-3; D is perhaps TRBD1 (5 bases). The CDR3 loop spans 15 amino acids. V gave up 4 bases and J gave up 0 bases, with 11 bases separating them. Germline V gene data show CDR1 as SGHNT and CDR2 as YYREEE (reference sequence). The CDR3 here is CASSLGGDSGNTIYF. Here the CDR3 DNA reads TGTGCCAGCAGCCTCGGGGGGGACTCTGGAAACACCATATATTTT.

The CDR3 spells CASSPVGVLAKNIQYF. The CDR3 coding sequence is TGTGCCAGCTCACCAGTCGGGGTCCTAGCCAAAAACATTCAGTACTTC. This chain connects TRBV18 to TRBJ2-4; possibly TRBD2 for D (5 bases). Germline-derived CDR1 and CDR2 are KGHSH and LQKENI. V dropped 2 bases and J dropped 0 bases, with 11 bases sitting between them. The CDR3 length is 16 residues.

This CDR3 reads CASSLEGRGGDTQYF. The CDR3 bases are TGTGCCAGCAGCTTGGAGGGGCGGGGGGGTGATACGCAGTATTTT. V usage is TRBV5-4 and J usage is TRBJ2-3; 9 bases are shared with TRBD2. The CDR3 covers 15 residues. The trim removed 0 bases at V and 6 bases at J, leaving 5 bases unmatched. Looked up from germline, CDR1 is SGHNT and CDR2 is YYREEE (reference sequence).

The V call is TRBV5-1, the J call TRBJ1-6, with unresolved D. The CDR3 is made up of 17 amino acids. CDR1 and CDR2 from the germline V gene are SGHRS and YFSETQ. Deletions cut 3 bases from V and 5 bases from J, with 18 bases between. The chain's CDR3 is CASSSLPGGGDNSPLHF. In nucleotides, the CDR3 is TGCGCCAGCAGCTCATTACCGGGAGGAGGCGATAATTCACCCCTCCACTTT.

This clone occurred once. The V and J genes are TRBV7-8 and TRBJ1-2; D uncertain. The CDR3 consists of 14 residues. The V gene's germline CDR1 is SGHVS and CDR2 FQNEAQ. V was trimmed by 4 bases and J by 4 bases, leaving 13 bases between them. The CDR3 sequence: CASSYITDSYGYTF. The CDR3 DNA follows: TGTGCCAGCAGCTACATCACGGACTCCTATGGCTACACCTTC. Full variable domain (rest looked up from reference TRBV7-8 and TRBJ1-2): GAGVSQSPRYKVAKRGQDVALRCDPISGHVSLFWYQQALGQGPEFLTYFQNEAQLDKSGLPSDRFFAERPEGSVSTLKIQRTQQEDSAVYLCASSYITDSYGYTFGSGTRLTVV.

The gene calls are TRBV3-1 (or the pseudogene TRBV3-2) and TRBJ2-2, with D unresolved. The V end lost 4 bases, the J end lost 6 bases, and 9 bases lay between the germline ends. This CDR3 is built from 13 residues. From germline, CDR1 is LGHDT and CDR2 YNNKEL (reference sequence). CDR3 coding DNA: TGTGCCAGCAGCCCCCATGTGTCCGGGGAGCTGTTTTTT. Protein product: CASSPHVSGELFF.

This clone has a single count. At one of its ends the junction is not consistent with the germline gene, which may arise from a read error. The chain uses TRBV6-1 and TRBJ1-5; 8 nucleotides align to TRBD1. Germline lookup yields CDR1 MNHNS and CDR2 SASEGT. This CDR3 spans 15 amino acids. The CDR3 loop is CASIETGQGNQPQHF. Here the CDR3 DNA reads TGTGCCAGCATTGAAACGGGACAGGGCAATCAGCCCCAGCATTTT.

The chain carries TRBV5-1 and TRBJ2-7; 11 bases align to TRBD1. Germline CDR1 reads SGHRS; CDR2 reads YFSETQ. Unmatched junction bases numbered 8, after V lost 3 bases and J lost 6 bases. The CDR3 runs 15 residues. CDR3 nucleotide sequence: TGCGCCAGCAGCTCGGGGACAGGGGGTGTCGTCGAGCAGTACTTC. Its protein product is CASSSGTGGVVEQYF. Drawing the rest from reference TRBV5-1 and TRBJ2-7, the complete variable domain is KAGVTQTPRYLIKTRGQQVTLSCSPISGHRSVSWYQQTPGQGLQFLFEYFSETQRNKGNFPGRFSGRQFSNSRSEMNVSTLELGDSALYLCASSSGTGGVVEQYFGPGTRLTVT.

Only one count was recorded for this clone. This rearrangement joins TRBV12-3 or TRBV12-4 to TRBJ2-1; D is unclear. V was trimmed by 7 bases and J by 8 bases, leaving 15 bases between them. The CDR3 runs to 13 residues. The CDR3 nucleotides are TGTGCCAGCACCCCTCCTAGTAGACATGAGCAGTTCTTC. Translated: CASTPPSRHEQFF.

The chain recombines TRBV2 with TRBJ2-1; 10 positions match TRBD2. The CDR3 sequence is 13 residues long. Germline loops: CDR1 SNHLY, CDR2 FYNNEI. Losses at the gene ends were 6 bases for V and 8 bases for J; bases not matched to a gene: 4. CDR3 in DNA: TGTGCCAGCAGAGCTAGCGGGGGTTATGAGCAGTTCTTC. Protein sequence: CASRASGGYEQFF.

The chain recombines TRBV28 with TRBJ2-1, with 12 bases aligning to TRBD2. Germline values: CDR1 MDHEN, CDR2 SYDVKM. The CDR3 is 14 residues long. V shed 7 bases and J 7 bases; nucleotides not matched to a gene: 5. The CDR3 here is CASTPSGGGNEQFF. In nucleotides, the CDR3 is TGTGCCAGCACCCCTAGCGGGGGGGGTAATGAGCAGTTCTTC.

The J gene is TRBJ1-4, the V gene TRBV2; D might be TRBD1 (5 bases). Trimming cost V 6 bases and J 7 bases, with 9 bases left between them. This CDR3 has 12 amino acids. Germline V CDR1 and CDR2: SNHLY, FYNNEI. CDR3 DNA sequence: TGTGCCAGCAGAGCCGACAGTGAAAAACTGTTTTTT. This gives the protein CASRADSEKLFF.

The chain links TRBV5-5 to TRBJ2-2, with 9 bases that match TRBD2. J lost 2 bases, V lost 2 bases, and 4 bases had no gene match. The CDR3 contains 16 residues. Looked up from germline, CDR1 is SGHKS and CDR2 is YYEKEE (reference sequence). The CDR3 nucleotides are TGTGCCAGCAGCTTACAACTAGCGGGCAACACCGGGGAGCTGTTTTTT. It translates to CASSLQLAGNTGELFF.

J is TRBJ2-4 and V is TRBV19, with D possibly being TRBD2 (6 bases). CDR1 LNHDA and CDR2 SQIVND come from the germline V gene (reference sequence). This CDR3 contains 17 residues. V dropped 0 bases and J dropped 3 bases, with 15 bases sitting between them. CDR3 DNA sequence: TGTGCCAGTAGTATAGAGCTGTTCGGGGGACTCAAAAACATTCAGTACTTC. This gives the protein CASSIELFGGLKNIQYF.